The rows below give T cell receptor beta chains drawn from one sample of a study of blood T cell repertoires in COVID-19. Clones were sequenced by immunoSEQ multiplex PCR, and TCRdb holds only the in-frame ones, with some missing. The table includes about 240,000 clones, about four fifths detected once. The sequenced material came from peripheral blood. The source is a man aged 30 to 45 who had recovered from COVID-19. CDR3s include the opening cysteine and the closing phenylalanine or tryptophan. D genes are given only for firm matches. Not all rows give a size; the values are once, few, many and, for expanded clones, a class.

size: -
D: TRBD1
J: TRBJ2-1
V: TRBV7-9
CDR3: CASSYRTGGYNEQFF
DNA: TGTGCCAGCAGCTACCGGACAGGGGGTTACAATGAGCAGTTCTTC

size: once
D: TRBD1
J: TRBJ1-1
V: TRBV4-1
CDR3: CASSHYFRDRQERNTEAFF
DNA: TGCGCCAGCAGCCACTACTTTCGGGACAGACAAGAGAGGAACACTGAAGCTTTCTTT

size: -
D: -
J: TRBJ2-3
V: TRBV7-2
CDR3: CASSWRQSTDTQYF
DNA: TGTGCCAGCAGTTGGAGACAGAGCACAGATACGCAGTATTTT

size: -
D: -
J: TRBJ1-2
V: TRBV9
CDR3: CASSVASPGETNYGYTF
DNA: TGTGCCAGCAGCGTAGCAAGTCCGGGGGAGACCAACTATGGCTACACCTTC

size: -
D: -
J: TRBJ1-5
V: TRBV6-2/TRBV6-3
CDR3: CASSYVQYGNQPQHF
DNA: TGTGCCAGCAGTTATGTACAGTATGGCAATCAGCCCCAGCATTTT

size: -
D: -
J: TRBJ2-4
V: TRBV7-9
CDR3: CASSPPPPTEIKNIQYF
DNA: TGTGCCAGCAGCCCCCCTCCGCCGACAGAGATCAAAAACATTCAGTACTTC

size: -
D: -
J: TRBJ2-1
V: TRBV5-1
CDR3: CASSSELSSYNEQFF
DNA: TGCGCCAGCAGCTCCGAATTGAGCTCCTACAATGAGCAGTTCTTC

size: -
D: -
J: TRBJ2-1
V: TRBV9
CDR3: CASSTRPPLGGGEQFF
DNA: TGTGCCAGCAGCACCCGTCCCCCTTTAGGTGGAGGTGAGCAGTTCTTC

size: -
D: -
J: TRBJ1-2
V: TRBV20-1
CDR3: CSAIAGSGYTF
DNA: TGCAGTGCTATCGCGGGGTCTGGCTACACCTTC

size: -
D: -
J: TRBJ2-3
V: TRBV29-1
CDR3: CSVEEAGDQTDTQYF
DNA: TGCAGCGTTGAAGAGGCAGGGGACCAAACAGATACGCAGTATTTT

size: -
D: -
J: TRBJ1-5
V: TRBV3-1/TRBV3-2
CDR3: CASSRGRNQPQHF
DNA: TGTGCCAGCAGCCGCGGCCGGAATCAGCCCCAGCATTTT

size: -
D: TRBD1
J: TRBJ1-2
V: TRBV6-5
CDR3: CASSTRQGTTYGYTF
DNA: TGTGCCAGCAGTACCAGACAGGGGACAACCTATGGCTACACCTTC

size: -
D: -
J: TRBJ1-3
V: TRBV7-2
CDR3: CASRASGASAGNTIYF
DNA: TGTGCCAGCAGGGCGTCTGGGGCGAGTGCTGGAAACACCATATATTTT

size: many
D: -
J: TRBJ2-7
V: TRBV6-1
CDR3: CASSDWQGGEQYF
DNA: TGTGCCAGCAGTGATTGGCAGGGCGGCGAGCAGTACTTC

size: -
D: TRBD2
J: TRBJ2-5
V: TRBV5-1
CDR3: CASSIRTSPQETQYF
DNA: TGCGCCAGCAGCATCCGGACTAGCCCACAAGAGACCCAGTACTTC

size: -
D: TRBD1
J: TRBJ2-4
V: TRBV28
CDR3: CASSLKGAGSHTQYF
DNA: TGTGCCAGCAGTTTAAAGGGGGCCGGTAGTCACACTCAGTACTTC

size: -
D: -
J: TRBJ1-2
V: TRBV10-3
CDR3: CAARGSLDHGYTF
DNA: TGTGCCGCGAGGGGGTCGTTAGATCACGGCTACACCTTC

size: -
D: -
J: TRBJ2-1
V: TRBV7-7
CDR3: CASSLGPDNEQFF
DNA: TGTGCCAGCAGCTTAGGTCCAGACAATGAGCAGTTCTTC

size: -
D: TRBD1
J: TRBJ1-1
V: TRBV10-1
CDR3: CASSSSGQGVLYF
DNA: TGCGCCAGCTCGTCCTCAGGACAGGGGGTACTTTACTTT

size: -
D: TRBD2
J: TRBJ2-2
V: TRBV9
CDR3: CASSVVTGLAGVANTGELFF
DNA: TGTGCCAGCAGCGTAGTTACCGGACTAGCGGGGGTTGCTAACACCGGGGAGCTGTTTTTT

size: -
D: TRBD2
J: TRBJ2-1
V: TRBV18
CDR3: CAGSPFEVFGGGAPGEQFF
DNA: TGTGCCGGCTCACCGTTCGAGGTGTTTGGCGGGGGGGCCCCCGGTGAGCAGTTCTTC

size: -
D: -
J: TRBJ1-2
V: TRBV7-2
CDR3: CASSLDPDRLYGYTF
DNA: TGTGCCAGCAGCTTAGATCCCGACAGGCTCTATGGCTACACCTTC

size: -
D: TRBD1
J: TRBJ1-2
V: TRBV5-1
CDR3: CASSSRDRGQNGYTF
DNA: TGCGCCAGCAGCTCTCGAGACAGGGGGCAGAATGGCTACACCTTC

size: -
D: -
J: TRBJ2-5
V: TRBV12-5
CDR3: CASGATVLGTQYF
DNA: TGTGCTAGTGGGGCGACAGTTTTGGGGACCCAGTACTTC

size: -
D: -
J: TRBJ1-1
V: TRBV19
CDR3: CASSRTVMNTEAFF
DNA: TGTGCCAGTAGCCGAACAGTAATGAACACTGAAGCTTTCTTT

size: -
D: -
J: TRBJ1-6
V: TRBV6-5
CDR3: CASRESYNSPLHF
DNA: TGTGCCAGCCGGGAGTCTTATAATTCACCCCTCCACTTT

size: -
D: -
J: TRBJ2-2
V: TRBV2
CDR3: CASSEGLTANTGELFF
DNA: TGTGCCAGCAGTGAGGGACTGACGGCGAACACCGGGGAGCTGTTTTTT

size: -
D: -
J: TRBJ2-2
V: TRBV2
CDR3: CASTRGNTGELFF
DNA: TGTGCCAGCACCAGGGGGAACACCGGGGAGCTGTTTTTT

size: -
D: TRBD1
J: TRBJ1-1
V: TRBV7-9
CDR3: CASSLEGTANTEAFF
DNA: TGTGCCAGCAGCTTAGAAGGGACAGCCAACACTGAAGCTTTCTTT

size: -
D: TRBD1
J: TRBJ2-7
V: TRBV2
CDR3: CASSKTGGDEQYF
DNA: TGTGCCAGCAGCAAGACAGGGGGCGACGAGCAGTACTTC

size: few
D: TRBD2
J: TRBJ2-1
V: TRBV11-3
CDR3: CASSLGPGLQFNEQFF
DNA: TGTGCCAGCAGCTTAGGGCCGGGACTACAATTCAATGAGCAGTTCTTC

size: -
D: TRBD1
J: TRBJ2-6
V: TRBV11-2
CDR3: CASSRTGSGANVLTF
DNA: TGTGCCAGCAGCCGGACAGGGTCTGGGGCCAACGTCCTGACTTTC

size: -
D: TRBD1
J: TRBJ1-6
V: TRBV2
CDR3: CASSEQGDNSPLHF
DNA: TGTGCCAGCAGTGAGCAGGGGGATAATTCACCCCTCCACTTT

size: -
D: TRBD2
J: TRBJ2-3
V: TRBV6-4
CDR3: CASSGTSGGADTQYF
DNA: TGTGCCAGCAGTGGGACTAGCGGGGGCGCAGATACGCAGTATTTT

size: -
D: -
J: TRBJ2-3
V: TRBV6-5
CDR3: CASSAGGDTDTQYF
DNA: TGTGCCAGCAGCGCCGGGGGAGACACAGATACGCAGTATTTT

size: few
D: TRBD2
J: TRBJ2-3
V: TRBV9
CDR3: CASSLRLAGGWDTQYF
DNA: TGTGCCAGCAGCCTGCGACTAGCGGGGGGCTGGGATACGCAGTATTTT

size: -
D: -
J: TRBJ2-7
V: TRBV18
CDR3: CASSPGGSYEQYF
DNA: TGTGCCAGCTCACCAGGGGGGTCCTACGAGCAGTACTTC

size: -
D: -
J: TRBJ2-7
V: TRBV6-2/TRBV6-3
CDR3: CASIPGDSYEQYF
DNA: TGTGCCAGCATCCCAGGGGACTCCTACGAGCAGTACTTC

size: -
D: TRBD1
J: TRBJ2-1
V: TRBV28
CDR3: CASSATSSGGRTPRNEQFF
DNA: TGTGCCAGCAGTGCCACTTCGTCAGGGGGAAGGACCCCCCGGAATGAGCAGTTCTTC

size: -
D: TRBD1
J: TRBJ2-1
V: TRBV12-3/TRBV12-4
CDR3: CASTTGPANEQFF
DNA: TGTGCCAGCACGACAGGGCCTGCGAATGAGCAGTTCTTC

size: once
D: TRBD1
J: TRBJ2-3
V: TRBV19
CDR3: CASSKGAQSGTQYF
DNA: TGTGCCAGTAGTAAGGGGGCCCAATCGGGTACGCAGTATTTT

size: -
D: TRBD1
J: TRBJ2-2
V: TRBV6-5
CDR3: CASSDRAETGELFF
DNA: TGTGCCAGCAGCGACAGGGCAGAGACCGGGGAGCTGTTTTTT

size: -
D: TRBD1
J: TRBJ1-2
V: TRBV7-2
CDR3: CAGRTGVLTNYGYTF
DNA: TGTGCCGGGCGAACAGGGGTTCTAACTAACTATGGCTACACCTTC

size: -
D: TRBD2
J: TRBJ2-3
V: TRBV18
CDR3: CASSPPGGGADTQYF
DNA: TGTGCCAGCTCACCTCCGGGGGGGGGCGCAGATACGCAGTATTTT

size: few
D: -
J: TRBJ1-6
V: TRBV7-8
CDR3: CASSFAASSYNSPLHF
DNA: TGTGCCAGCAGCTTTGCAGCGAGCTCCTATAATTCACCCCTCCACTTT

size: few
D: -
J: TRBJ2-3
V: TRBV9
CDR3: CASSGGGSTDTQYF
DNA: TGTGCCAGCAGCGGGGGGGGCTCCACAGATACGCAGTATTTT

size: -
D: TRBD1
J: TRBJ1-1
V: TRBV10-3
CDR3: CAKKGAAGTEAFF
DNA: TGTGCCAAGAAGGGGGCGGCGGGCACTGAAGCTTTCTTT

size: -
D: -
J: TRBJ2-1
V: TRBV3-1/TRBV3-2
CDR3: CASSQSWGDEQFF
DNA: TGTGCCAGCAGCCAATCTTGGGGCGATGAGCAGTTCTTC

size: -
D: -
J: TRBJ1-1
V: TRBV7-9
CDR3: CASSTDRLTFF
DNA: TGTGCCAGCAGCACCGACAGATTAACTTTCTTT

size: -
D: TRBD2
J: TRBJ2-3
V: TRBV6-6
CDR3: CASSVAGPTDTQYF
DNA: TGTGCCAGCAGTGTAGCGGGCCCCACAGATACGCAGTATTTT

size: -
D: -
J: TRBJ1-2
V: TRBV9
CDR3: CASSVGWRDGYTF
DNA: TGTGCCAGCAGCGTAGGTTGGAGGGATGGCTACACCTTC

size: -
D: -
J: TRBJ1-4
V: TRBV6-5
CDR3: CASIKQLGEKLFF
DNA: TGTGCCAGCATAAAACAGCTTGGGGAAAAACTGTTTTTT

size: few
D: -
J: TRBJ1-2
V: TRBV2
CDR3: CASSARQLDGYTF
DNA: TGTGCCAGCAGTGCGAGACAGTTGGACGGCTACACCTTC

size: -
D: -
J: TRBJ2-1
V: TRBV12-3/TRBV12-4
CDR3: CASSDYREQFF
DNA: TGTGCCAGCAGTGATTACAGGGAGCAGTTCTTC

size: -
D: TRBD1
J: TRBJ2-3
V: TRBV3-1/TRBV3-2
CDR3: CASSPSGQGITDTQYF
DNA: TGTGCCAGCAGCCCGTCGGGACAGGGGATCACAGATACGCAGTATTTT

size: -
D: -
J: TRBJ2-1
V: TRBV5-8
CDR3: CASSPDPSGPEFF
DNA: TGTGCCAGCAGCCCCGACCCCTCAGGGCCCGAGTTCTTC

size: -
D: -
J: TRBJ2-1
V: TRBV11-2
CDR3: CASGSPQGSDNEQFF
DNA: TGTGCCAGCGGCTCCCCCCAGGGTTCAGACAATGAGCAGTTCTTC